These 8 T cell receptor beta chains were all obtained from the same sample, sequenced in a study of cytomegalovirus exposure and HLA in healthy donors. The PCR was carried out with 60 Vbeta primers and 13 Jbeta primers. Profiled with immunoSEQ multiplex PCR; TCRdb holds only in-frame clones, not every one. This sample has about 83,000 clones, with 70% to 80% found just once. Material: PBMCs. Source of these receptors: a man aged 55 to 70 in good health and CMV-seronegative.

This clone qualifies as medium-sized. V and J are TRBV11-3 and TRBJ1-1; D uncertain. CDR1 and CDR2 (germline): SGHNT, YENEEA. The CDR3 length is 13 residues. Trimming took off 6 bases at V and 4 bases at J, with 12 bases between the two ends. CDR3 sequence: CASSYSFGTEAFF. The CDR3 DNA sequence: TGTGCCAGCAGTTACTCCTTTGGCACTGAAGCTTTCTTT.

This rearrangement joins TRBV28 to TRBJ1-1; no firm D call. The ends were cut back, 4 bases at V and 11 bases at J, with 14 bases in the middle. Germline lookup yields CDR1 MDHEN and CDR2 SYDVKM. The CDR3 is 12 amino acids. The CDR3 DNA follows: TGTGCCAGCAGTTCCCACCCCTCTCGGGCTTTCTTT. This translates into CASSSHPSRAFF.

The chain recombines TRBV5-1 with TRBJ2-5; possible D gene TRBD1, 5 bases. The CDR3 is made up of 15 amino acids. Germline CDR1 SGHRS, CDR2 YFSETQ. Trimming removed 1 base from V and 5 bases from J, with 15 bases in between. The CDR3 loop is CASSLRNSRVETQYF. The CDR3 bases are TGCGCCAGCAGCTTGCGGAACAGCAGGGTGGAGACCCAGTACTTC.

V gene TRBV7-9 combines with J gene TRBJ2-5; 8 bases are a match to TRBD1. This CDR3 is 14 amino acids long. V gave up 5 bases and J gave up 4 bases; unmatched junction bases: 6. Germline V gives CDR1 SEHNR, CDR2 FQNEAQ (reference sequence). DNA of the CDR3: TGTGCCAGCAGCCTGACAGGGGTGCGAGAGACCCAGTACTTC. This sequence encodes CASSLTGVRETQYF.

This sequence joins TRBV5-6 and TRBJ2-5; TRBD2 matches at 11 bases. With 5 bases clipped from V and 9 bases from J, the junction kept 9 bases outside the gene matches. The CDR3 is made up of 14 amino acids. CDR1 SGHDT and CDR2 YYEEEE come from the germline V gene. This CDR3 is CASRLAGGSWAQYF. Written as DNA, the CDR3 is TGTGCCAGCAGGCTAGCGGGAGGTAGTTGGGCCCAGTACTTC.

V is TRBV2 and J is TRBJ2-7, with TRBD2 identical over 9 bases. The germline CDR1 and CDR2 sequences are SNHLY and FYNNEI. J lost 3 bases, V lost 6 bases, and 9 bases had no gene match. This CDR3 has 15 amino acids. The CDR3 region has the DNA TGTGCCAGCAGCCTAGCGGGACAAATACACTACGAGCAGTACTTC. Amino acids: CASSLAGQIHYEQYF.

The chain joins TRBV5-6 to TRBJ2-3; no clear D gene. Germline-derived CDR1 and CDR2 are SGHDT and YYEEEE. The CDR3 is made up of 16 amino acids. Trimming removed 3 bases at V and 0 bases at J, with 14 bases between. CDR3 region: CASSYTLLASTDTQYF. The CDR3 bases are TGTGCCAGCAGCTACACCCTCCTCGCTAGCACAGATACGCAGTATTTT.

The chain is built from TRBV10-3 and TRBJ2-1, with 15 bases aligning to TRBD2. The length of the CDR3 is 18 residues. V dropped 8 bases and J dropped 4; count of bases not matched to a gene: 12. Germline V gene data show CDR1 as ENHRY and CDR2 as SYGVKD. CDR3: CAIGLAGGLTGTYNEQFF. CDR3 nucleotide sequence: TGTGCCATCGGACTAGCGGGAGGGCTTACAGGAACTTACAATGAGCAGTTCTTC.